These 10 T cell receptor beta chains share one sample of origin, sequenced in a study of T cells in Graves' hyperthyroidism and ophthalmopathy. Amplification yielded TCR beta CDR3 regions, with RNA transcripts as the source. A set of HTBI primers served as the primers for a first-round RT-PCR of the TCR CDR3. TCRdb reanalysed the multiplex PCR reads using MiXCR and keeps one entry per CDR3 protein. The sample contains hundreds of thousands of distinct CDR3 sequences, around a quarter of which appear only once. The sequenced sample was blood. Every receptor here comes from a woman younger than 45 with Graves' ophthalmopathy.

This clonotype came up many times. V is TRBV5-1 and J is TRBJ2-2; 13 nucleotides align to TRBD2. CDR1 and CDR2 from the germline V gene are SGHRS and YFSETQ. Trimming at V came to 3 bases and at J to 0 bases, leaving 14 bases not matched to a gene. This CDR3 has 21 residues. The DNA for the CDR3 is TGCGCCAGCAGCTCCGCCAAGACTAGCGGGGGGATTACCGCGAACACCGGGGAGCTGTTTTTT. It encodes CASSSAKTSGGITANTGELFF. Full variable domain (rest looked up from reference TRBV5-1 and TRBJ2-2): KAGVTQTPRYLIKTRGQQVTLSCSPISGHRSVSWYQQTPGQGLQFLFEYFSETQRNKGNFPGRFSGRQFSNSRSEMNVSTLELGDSALYLCASSSAKTSGGITANTGELFFGEGSRLTVL.

Many counts were recorded for this clonotype. V and J are TRBV6-1 and TRBJ1-2; no clear D. The CDR3 loop spans 16 amino acids. V was trimmed by 2 bases and J by 0 bases, leaving 13 bases between them. The germline CDR1 and CDR2 sequences are MNHNS and SASEGT. The CDR3 sequence is CASSEIEVQANYGYTF. CDR3 DNA sequence: TGTGCCAGCAGTGAAATCGAGGTGCAAGCTAACTATGGCTACACCTTC.

At least ten counts were recorded for this clonotype. The gene calls are TRBV11-1 and TRBJ1-1; the D gene is possibly TRBD1 (5 bases). Germline values: CDR1 SGHAT, CDR2 FQDESV (reference sequence). V was trimmed by 2 bases and J by 4 bases, leaving 14 bases between them. The CDR3 contains 15 residues. The CDR3, as DNA: TGTGCCAGCAGCTTAAACCAGGGCGCTGGCACTGAAGCTTTCTTT. Its translation: CASSLNQGAGTEAFF.

This clonotype was found many times. This chain joins TRBV2 and TRBJ1-2, with D unresolved. V gave up 4 bases and J gave up 0 bases, with 9 bases separating them. Germline values: CDR1 SNHLY, CDR2 FYNNEI. CDR3 size: 14 residues. CDR3 sequence: CASSGLGTNYGYTF. In nucleotides, the CDR3 is TGTGCCAGCAGTGGTTTAGGTACTAACTATGGCTACACCTTC.

The chain couples TRBV6-1 to TRBJ1-1, with D tentatively TRBD1 (6 bases). The CDR3 is 11 amino acids. Germline V gene lookup returns CDR1 MNHNS and CDR2 SASEGT. V was trimmed by 5 bases and J by 10 bases, leaving 11 bases between them. The chain's CDR3 is CASSTGGAAFF. In DNA, the CDR3 is TGTGCCAGCAGTACCGGGGGGGCAGCTTTCTTT.

This clonotype came up many times. J is TRBJ2-7 and V is TRBV12-3 or TRBV12-4; the D is unclear. Trimming removed 5 bases at V and 0 bases at J, with 14 bases between. This CDR3 spans 15 amino acids. The CDR3 sequence: CASSRSRVNSYEQYF. Written as DNA, the CDR3 is TGTGCCAGCAGTCGAAGTCGGGTGAACTCCTACGAGCAGTACTTC.

This clonotype was counted many times. The rearrangement uses TRBV29-1 and TRBJ2-6, with D perhaps matching TRBD2 (6 bases). Trimming stripped 3 bases from V and 1 base from J, with 10 bases between. The CDR3 has 15 amino acids. Germline CDR1 and CDR2: SQVTM and ANQGSEA. The CDR3 DNA is TGCAGCGTTGAGGTCGCGGGGTCTGGGGCCAACGTCCTGACTTTC. Its translation is CSVEVAGSGANVLTF.

This rearrangement joins TRBV5-6 to TRBJ2-7; the D is unclear. The CDR3 has 13 amino acids. V lost 2 bases and J lost 5, with 11 bases in between. CDR1 SGHDT and CDR2 YYEEEE come from the germline V gene. CDR3 DNA sequence: TGTGCCAGCAGCTTCAAGTGGGCAAACGAGCAGTACTTC. It yields the protein CASSFKWANEQYF.

In the case of this clonotype: The junction shows a germline mismatch at one end, possibly a read error. The chain recombines TRBV5-4 with TRBJ2-2; 7 bases align to TRBD2. The CDR3 is 17 amino acids. Germline V CDR1 and CDR2: SGHNT, YYREEE (reference sequence). The CDR3, as DNA: TGCGCCAGCAGCTTGGCCGTGGCGGGAGTAAGCACCGGGGAGCTGTTTTTT. Amino acid sequence: CASSLAVAGVSTGELFF.

V is TRBV12-3 or TRBV12-4 and J is TRBJ1-1, with a possible D match to TRBD1 (6 bases). The V and J ends lost 6 bases and 8 bases respectively, with 16 bases between them. This CDR3 is 13 amino acids long. The CDR3 is CASSTTGTSEAFF. In DNA form, the CDR3 reads TGTGCCAGCAGCACTACCGGGACATCAGAAGCTTTCTTT.